Below are 10 T cell receptor beta chains sequenced from a single sample in a study of T cells in Graves' hyperthyroidism and ophthalmopathy. TCR beta CDR3 region amplification was performed from RNA transcripts. First-round RT-PCR with HTBI primers amplified the TCR CDR3 region. TCRdb reanalysed the multiplex PCR reads using MiXCR and keeps one entry per CDR3 protein. The data contain some 530,000 distinct CDR3 sequences, about 20% of them singletons. The sample consisted of blood. The receptors derive from a woman aged 65 to 85 with Graves' ophthalmopathy.

The chain joins TRBV3-1 to TRBJ1-1, with D unresolved. Germline CDR1 LGHDT, CDR2 YNNKEL (reference sequence). V was clipped by 0 bases and J by 5 bases, with 10 bases between them. This CDR3 is 14 amino acids long. For the CDR3, the DNA is TGTGCCAGCAGCCAAGAGTGGGAGGGTACTGAAGCTTTCTTT. Protein sequence: CASSQEWEGTEAFF.

In its sample, this clonotype was seen a few times. This rearrangement joins TRBV5-6 to TRBJ2-7; TRBD2 aligns across 9 bases. V shed 4 bases and J 3 bases; nucleotides not matched to a gene: 8. Germline V gives CDR1 SGHDT, CDR2 YYEEEE. This CDR3 is 15 amino acids long. This chain's CDR3 is CASSPTSGRLYEQYF. The CDR3 DNA reads as TGTGCCAGCAGCCCGACTAGCGGACGTCTCTACGAGCAGTACTTC.

This clonotype was counted only a few times. The J gene is TRBJ2-4, the V gene TRBV10-3; D is possibly TRBD2 (7 bases). Germline V lookup: CDR1 ENHRY, CDR2 SYGVKD. Trimming shortened V by 6 bases and J by 5 bases, and 11 bases separated the two germline ends. The CDR3 spans 13 residues. The CDR3 region is CAISEGGENIQYF. CDR3 nucleotide sequence: TGTGCCATCAGCGAGGGGGGGGAAAACATTCAGTACTTC.

V gene TRBV20-1 combines with J gene TRBJ1-1, with 7 bases identical to TRBD1. The CDR3 is 14 residues long. Germline loops: CDR1 DFQATT, CDR2 SNEGSKA (reference sequence). V shed 0 bases and J 1 base; nucleotides not matched to a gene: 2. The CDR3 DNA reads TGCAGTGCTAGAGACAGGGGGGGGAACACTGAAGCTTTCTTT. Translation gives CSARDRGGNTEAFF.

Only a few counts were recorded for this clonotype. The CDR3 spells CSAGGGDPYEQYF. The CDR3 DNA sequence: TGCAGTGCTGGGGGGGGGGACCCCTACGAGCAGTACTTC. This chain links TRBV20-1 with TRBJ2-7; 7 bases match TRBD2. This CDR3 contains 13 residues. J was trimmed by 2 bases and V by 5 bases; bases with no gene match: 6. Per germline, CDR1 DFQATT and CDR2 SNEGSKA (reference sequence).

This clonotype appeared many times. The J gene is TRBJ1-4, the V gene TRBV28; 11 bases map to TRBD1. Germline lookup yields CDR1 MDHEN and CDR2 SYDVKM. The J segment lost 8 bases and the V segment lost 2 bases, leaving 4 bases of the junction unmatched. The CDR3 is made up of 15 amino acids. CDR3 region: CASSLGQGAHEKLFF. The DNA for the CDR3 is TGTGCCAGCAGTTTAGGACAGGGGGCGCACGAAAAACTGTTTTTT.

The chain recombines TRBV10-3 with TRBJ2-1; TRBD2 matches at 8 bases. CDR3 size: 13 residues. Germline-derived CDR1 and CDR2 are ENHRY and SYGVKD. The ends lost 7 bases at V and 7 bases at J; junction bases unmatched: 6. CDR3 nucleotides: TGTGCCATCAAGCGGGAGTCAATGAATGAGCAGTTCTTC. This gives the protein CAIKRESMNEQFF.

This clonotype was counted only a few times. The V call is TRBV19, the J call TRBJ1-4; D unresolved. The CDR3 extends over 15 amino acids. V was pared by 0 bases and J by 10 bases, with 15 bases between. Germline CDR1 and CDR2: LNHDA and SQIVND (reference sequence). The CDR3 DNA sequence: TGTGCCAGTAGTATAGATACGGCGGCATTCGGAAAACTGTTTTTT. Translation: CASSIDTAAFGKLFF.

The chain uses TRBV5-1 and TRBJ2-3; weak D call: TRBD2 (6 bases). The CDR3 loop spans 15 amino acids. The germline gives CDR1 SGHRS, CDR2 YFSETQ. Trimming took 2 bases from V and 2 from J, leaving 12 bases between them. The DNA for the CDR3 is TGCGCCAGCAGCTTTGGGTTAGCGGTCACAGATACGCAGTATTTT. Residues: CASSFGLAVTDTQYF.

This clonotype was seen many times. This chain uses TRBV7-3 with TRBJ2-2, with a weak D call TRBD2 (6 bases). V was cut by 1 base and J by 4 bases, with 13 bases left in between. Germline lookup yields CDR1 SGHTA and CDR2 FQGTGA. This CDR3 region has 16 residues. For the CDR3, the DNA is TGTGCCAGCAGCTTAATGGGGCGGGAAGTCACCGGGGAGCTGTTTTTT. Encoded protein: CASSLMGREVTGELFF.